The 11 T cell receptor beta chains listed next were all sequenced from one sample in a study of identical twins. Via MiXCR, TCRdb re-called the 5' RACE reads, giving one row per CDR3 protein. Of 250,000 or so distinct CDR3 sequences in the sample, approximately 12% were seen once. These data were also filed under a second study, of yellow fever vaccine responses in identical twins.

Sequenced: memory (CD45RO+) T cells sorted from blood. The receptors shown here come from a woman in her late teens or twenties in good health.

This clonotype showed up just once. The chain links TRBV5-1 to TRBJ2-1; 7 bases are shared with TRBD2. Trimming removed 3 bases from V and 4 bases from J; junction bases left unmatched: 7. This CDR3 is built from 15 residues. The germline CDR1 and CDR2 sequences are SGHRS and YFSETQ. The DNA of the CDR3 is TGCGCCAGCAGCTACGAAGTGGGGGGGTACAATGAGCAGTTCTTC. This codes for CASSYEVGGYNEQFF.

This clonotype has more than one count but fewer than ten. The gene calls are TRBV3-1 and TRBJ1-5; weak D call: TRBD1 (5 bases). Trimming took 5 bases from V and 6 from J, leaving 14 bases between them. CDR3 size: 14 residues. Germline V lookup: CDR1 LGHDT, CDR2 YNNKEL (reference sequence). CDR3 sequence (DNA): TGTGCCAGCAGCTCCTCCTGGGGGGGTCAGCCCCAGCATTTT. Translating it yields CASSSSWGGQPQHF.

The V and J genes are TRBV11-2 and TRBJ2-7, with 9 positions matching TRBD1. The V segment lost 5 bases and the J segment 2 bases; nucleotides outside the gene matches: 7. Germline V lookup: CDR1 SGHAT, CDR2 FQNNGV. The CDR3 contains 15 residues. CDR3 coding DNA: TGTGCCAGCAGCCCCGGACAGGGGCCTACCTACGAGCAGTACTTC. It translates to CASSPGQGPTYEQYF.

This clonotype was seen more than once but under ten times. V usage is TRBV10-2 and J usage is TRBJ2-5; 8 bases match TRBD1. Trimming took 5 bases from V and 6 from J; bases not matched to a gene: 14. The V gene's germline CDR1 is WSHSY and CDR2 SAAADI. The CDR3 is 16 amino acids. This CDR3 reads CASSTGGERVRKTQYF. CDR3 DNA: TGCGCCAGCAGTACAGGGGGTGAGAGGGTGCGGAAGACCCAGTACTTC.

V gene TRBV12-3 or TRBV12-4 combines with J gene TRBJ2-3; a possible D gene is TRBD2 (6 bases). This CDR3 has 14 amino acids. V was clipped by 6 bases and J by 4 bases, with 14 bases between them. The CDR3 loop is CASRKSGVPDTQYF. CDR3 sequence (DNA): TGTGCCAGCAGAAAGTCGGGGGTACCAGATACGCAGTATTTT.

CDR3 amino acids: CASSSRLAGDRTGELFF. CDR3 bases: TGTGCCAGCAGCTCCAGACTAGCGGGAGATCGGACCGGGGAGCTGTTTTTT. This chain uses TRBV5-4 with TRBJ2-2, with TRBD2 identical over 12 bases. The J segment lost 5 bases and the V segment lost 3 bases, leaving 8 bases of the junction unmatched. This CDR3 contains 17 residues. CDR1 is SGHNT and CDR2 is YYREEE in the germline V gene (reference sequence).

This clonotype has more than one count but fewer than ten. The J gene is TRBJ2-7, the V gene TRBV6-1; TRBD2 might be the D (5 bases). The CDR3 is made up of 13 amino acids. Per germline, CDR1 MNHNS and CDR2 SASEGT. The germline V and J ends were trimmed by 6 bases and 2 bases, with 11 bases remaining between them. CDR3: CASRQSGTYEQYF. As DNA, the CDR3 is TGTGCCAGCAGACAAAGCGGTACCTACGAGCAGTACTTC.

The sample holds a few counts of this clonotype. The V call is TRBV5-1, the J call TRBJ2-5; D is possibly TRBD1 or TRBD2 (6 bases each). Deletions cut 4 bases from V and 6 bases from J, with 13 bases between. The CDR3 sequence is 13 residues long. From germline, CDR1 is SGHRS and CDR2 YFSETQ. CDR3: CASSPTGRQTQYF. DNA of the CDR3: TGCGCCAGCAGCCCCACAGGGAGGCAGACCCAGTACTTC. The variable domain in full, completed from reference TRBV5-1 and TRBJ2-5, reads KAGVTQTPRYLIKTRGQQVTLSCSPISGHRSVSWYQQTPGQGLQFLFEYFSETQRNKGNFPGRFSGRQFSNSRSEMNVSTLELGDSALYLCASSPTGRQTQYFGPGTRLLVL.

This clonotype was observed a few times. The chain carries TRBV20-1 and TRBJ2-7, with 7 bases fitting TRBD2. The germline V gene has CDR1 DFQATT and CDR2 SNEGSKA (reference sequence). The CDR3 runs 12 residues. The trim removed 1 base at V and 3 bases at J, leaving 0 bases unmatched. The CDR3 DNA follows: TGCAGTGCTAGAGGCGGGAGCTACGAGCAGTACTTC. This codes for CSARGGSYEQYF.

This CDR3 is CASSVGLAGGYNEQFF. In DNA form, the CDR3 reads TGCGCCAGCAGCGTGGGACTAGCGGGGGGGTACAATGAGCAGTTCTTC. The chain uses TRBV5-1 and TRBJ2-1, with 16 bases aligning to TRBD2. The CDR3 loop spans 16 amino acids. Germline V gene sequence: CDR1 SGHRS, CDR2 YFSETQ. After removal of 4 bases from V and 4 bases from J, the junction contained 2 bases not matched to a gene.

This clonotype showed up just a few times. The chain combines TRBV20-1 with TRBJ2-3, with TRBD2 matching over 12 bases. This CDR3 has 14 amino acids. Unmatched junction bases numbered 4, after V lost 3 bases and J lost 6 bases. Germline V gives CDR1 DFQATT, CDR2 SNEGSKA (reference sequence). The CDR3 sequence is CSASSTSGGDTQYF. CDR3 bases: TGCAGTGCTAGTTCTACTAGCGGGGGGGATACGCAGTATTTT.